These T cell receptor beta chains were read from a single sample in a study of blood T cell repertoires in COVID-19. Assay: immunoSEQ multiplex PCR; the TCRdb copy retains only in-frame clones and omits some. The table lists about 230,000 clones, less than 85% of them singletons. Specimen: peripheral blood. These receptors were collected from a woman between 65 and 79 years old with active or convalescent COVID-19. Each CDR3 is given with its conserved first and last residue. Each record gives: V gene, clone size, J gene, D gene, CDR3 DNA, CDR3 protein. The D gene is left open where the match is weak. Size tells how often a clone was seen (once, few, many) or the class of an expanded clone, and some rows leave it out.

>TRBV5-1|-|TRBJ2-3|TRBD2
TGCGCCAGCAGCGGGGGACTAGCGGGAGCGGTAGATACGCAGTATTTT
CASSGGLAGAVDTQYF
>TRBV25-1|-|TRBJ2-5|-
TGTGCCAGCAGTGAATGGGCCCTATTAGAAGAGACCCAGTACTTC
CASSEWALLEETQYF
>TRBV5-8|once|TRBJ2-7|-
TGTGCCAGCAGCCCGAAGGGGGGGCGCTACTACGAGCAGTACTTC
CASSPKGGRYYEQYF
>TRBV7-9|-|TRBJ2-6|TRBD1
TGTGCCAGGAGCGACAGGGCTGGGGCCAACGTCCTGACTTTC
CARSDRAGANVLTF
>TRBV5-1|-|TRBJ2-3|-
TGCGCCAGCAGCTTGGCCGCGGACACCTTCACAGATACGCAGTATTTT
CASSLAADTFTDTQYF
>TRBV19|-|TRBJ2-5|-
TGTGCCACCCATTTCCAAGAGACCCAGTACTTC
CATHFQETQYF
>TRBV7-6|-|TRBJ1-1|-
TGTGCCAGCAGCTTAGGGGCAGCTACGAACACTGAAGCTTTCTTT
CASSLGAATNTEAFF
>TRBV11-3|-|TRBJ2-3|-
TGTGCCAGCAGCTTCTCAACTAGCACAGATACGCAGTATTTT
CASSFSTSTDTQYF
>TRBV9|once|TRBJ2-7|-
TGTGCCAGCAGCGCAGGTCTTAGCTCCTACGAGCAGTACTTC
CASSAGLSSYEQYF
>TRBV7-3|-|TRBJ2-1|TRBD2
TGTGCCAGCAGCTTAAGCGCGGGAGGACACAATGAGCAGTTCTTC
CASSLSAGGHNEQFF
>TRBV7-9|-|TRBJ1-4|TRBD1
TGTGCCAGCAAACAGGGGCAGGAAGAAAAACTGTTTTTT
CASKQGQEEKLFF
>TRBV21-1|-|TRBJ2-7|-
TGTGCCAGCAGCAATCCCGGGACTAGCGGGGGGGATGTGAGCTCCTACGAGCAGTACTTC
CASSNPGTSGGDVSSYEQYF
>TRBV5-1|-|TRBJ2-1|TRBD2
TGCGCCAGCAGCTTGGGTCCTAGCGGGGGGGCCTCCTACAATGAGCAGTTCTTC
CASSLGPSGGASYNEQFF
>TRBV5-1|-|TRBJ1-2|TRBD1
TGCGCCAGCAGCGTCGGGACAGGGAGCTATGGCTACACCTTC
CASSVGTGSYGYTF
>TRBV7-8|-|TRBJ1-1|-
TGTGCCAGCAGCCGCACAGGGTTAGGTAACGCTTTCTTT
CASSRTGLGNAFF
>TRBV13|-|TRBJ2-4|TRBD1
TGTGCCAGCAGCTTAGCACTTCCAGGGGGCAACATTCAGTACTTC
CASSLALPGGNIQYF
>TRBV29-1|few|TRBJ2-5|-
TGCAGCGTTGAGTGGTTAGCGGAGACCCAGTACTTC
CSVEWLAETQYF
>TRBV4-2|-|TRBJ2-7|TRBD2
TGTGCCAGCAGCCAAGATCTAGCGGGGGGAATTCCCTACGAGCAGTACTTC
CASSQDLAGGIPYEQYF